This passage covers 27 T cell receptor beta chains from one sample sequenced in a study of blood T cell repertoires in COVID-19. The assay was immunoSEQ multiplex PCR, and TCRdb's table has in-frame clones only and misses some. This sample has around 250,000 clones; around 83% occur once, and the top ten carry around 3.6%. The sequenced material came from peripheral blood. The source is a man younger than 35 with active or convalescent COVID-19.

The sample holds one count of this clone. This chain uses TRBV12-5 with TRBJ1-2; the match to TRBD1 covers 7 bases. CDR3 length: 14 residues. Germline-derived CDR1 and CDR2 are LGHNT and FRNRAP. V shed 3 bases, J shed 7 bases, and the junction held 8 bases outside the gene matches. This CDR3 reads CASGFGIGGGGYTF. CDR3 DNA sequence: TGTGCTAGTGGTTTTGGAATAGGGGGCGGTGGCTACACCTTC.

The chain is built from TRBV4-1 and TRBJ2-7, with D possibly matching TRBD1 (5 bases). The CDR3 sequence is 15 residues long. Per germline, CDR1 MGHRA and CDR2 YSYEKL. The V end was cut by 2 bases, the J end by 0 bases, with 11 bases between. Here the CDR3 reads CASSQTTVSSYEQYF. Written as DNA, the CDR3 is TGCGCCAGCAGCCAAACGACAGTGAGCTCCTACGAGCAGTACTTC.

This chain uses TRBV18 with TRBJ1-1; D gene unclear. V lost 6 bases, J lost 1 base, and 12 bases lay in between. This CDR3 is built from 14 residues. The germline CDR1 and CDR2 sequences are KGHSH and LQKENI. The DNA of the CDR3 is TGTGCCAGCTCCCCCCCGGGAACGAACACTGAAGCTTTCTTT. Protein product: CASSPPGTNTEAFF.

This clone has just a few counts. This rearrangement joins TRBV6-5 to TRBJ2-7; a possible D gene is TRBD1 (5 bases). Germline lookup yields CDR1 MNHEY and CDR2 SVGAGI. The germline V and J ends were trimmed by 7 bases and 6 bases, with 16 bases remaining between them. The CDR3 length is 13 residues. The CDR3 region is CASKETVAREQYF. In nucleotides, the CDR3 is TGTGCCAGCAAAGAGACAGTAGCACGCGAGCAGTACTTC.

The rearrangement links TRBV6-5 to TRBJ2-1; possibly TRBD2 for D (6 bases). Trimming shortened V by 5 bases and J by 6 bases, and 11 bases separated the two germline ends. The CDR3 has 13 amino acids. Germline values: CDR1 MNHEY, CDR2 SVGAGI. In DNA, the CDR3 is TGTGCCAGCAGTAATCGGGAGATCAATGAGCAGTTCTTC. It yields the protein CASSNREINEQFF.

The J gene is TRBJ2-7, the V gene TRBV6-6; the match to TRBD2 covers 7 bases. J lost 4 bases, V lost 8 bases, and 8 bases had no gene match. The CDR3 covers 13 residues. CDR1 is MNHNY and CDR2 is SVGAGI in the germline V gene (reference sequence). CDR3 amino acids: CASSRETTYEQYF. As DNA, the CDR3 is TGTGCCAGCTCGCGGGAGACCACATACGAGCAGTACTTC.

This chain joins TRBV7-2 and TRBJ2-5, with 8 bases that match TRBD1. CDR3 size: 14 residues. CDR1 is SGHTA and CDR2 is FQGNSA in the germline V gene. V shed 4 bases, J shed 1 base, and the junction held 2 bases outside the gene matches. The CDR3 is CASSSGQGQETQYF. The CDR3 DNA reads TGTGCCAGCAGCTCAGGACAGGGCCAAGAGACCCAGTACTTC.

The chain couples TRBV9 to TRBJ2-3, with 9 bases lining up with TRBD2. The V gene end was trimmed by 1 base and the J gene end by 5 bases; junction bases not matched to a gene: 8. There are 16 residues in the CDR3. In germline, CDR1 is SGDLS, CDR2 YYNGEE. CDR3 nucleotides: TGTGCCAGCAGCGTATTGCGGGAGGGCCCTGAAGATACGCAGTATTTT. Protein product: CASSVLREGPEDTQYF.

J is TRBJ1-2 and V is TRBV29-1, with D tentatively TRBD1 (5 bases). Germline V lookup: CDR1 SQVTM, CDR2 ANQGSEA. CDR3 length: 14 residues. The V end was cut by 0 bases, the J end by 5 bases, with 13 bases between. The CDR3 region is CSVEEGRVKYGYTF. In DNA form, the CDR3 reads TGCAGCGTTGAAGAAGGCAGGGTTAAGTATGGCTACACCTTC. The whole variable domain, filled in from reference TRBV29-1 and TRBJ1-2, reads SAVISQKPSRDICQRGTSLTIQCQVDSQVTMMFWYRQQPGQSLTLIATANQGSEATYESGFVIDKFPISRPNLTFSTLTVSNMSPEDSSIYLCSVEEGRVKYGYTFGSGTRLTVV.

In DNA form, the CDR3 reads TGCCGGGTCTTACCGAACACCGGGGAGCTGTTTTTT. This translates into CRVLPNTGELFF. The J gene is TRBJ2-2, the V gene TRBV10-1; D unresolved. The V gene's germline CDR1 is WNHNN and CDR2 SYGVQD (reference sequence). The CDR3 consists of 12 residues.

The rearrangement uses TRBV5-1 and TRBJ1-5; weak D call: TRBD1 (6 bases). Germline CDR1 SGHRS, CDR2 YFSETQ. V was clipped by 4 bases and J by 3 bases, with 11 bases between them. CDR3 length: 14 residues. The DNA of the CDR3 is TGCGCCAGCAGCCTCGGGACACACAATCAGCCCCAGCATTTT. The encoded protein is CASSLGTHNQPQHF.

The chain has TRBV6-2 or TRBV6-3 and TRBJ2-3; 7 bases are shared with TRBD2. CDR1 and CDR2 (germline): MNHEY, SVGEGT. The CDR3 length is 16 residues. With 4 bases clipped from V and 4 bases from J, the junction kept 11 bases outside the gene matches. The CDR3 nucleotides are TGTGCCAGCAGTTCTTCTAGCGGCTCCTGGCCAGATACGCAGTATTTT. Its protein is CASSSSSGSWPDTQYF.

This CDR3 reads CASSLQGAQPEAFF. CDR3 sequence (DNA): TGTGCCAGCAGCCTACAGGGGGCCCAGCCTGAAGCTTTCTTT. The chain joins TRBV3-1 (or the pseudogene TRBV3-2) to TRBJ1-1, with 9 bases lining up with TRBD1. This CDR3 is 14 amino acids long. V was pared by 4 bases and J by 6 bases, with 6 bases of the junction left unmatched. Germline CDR1 and CDR2: LGHDT and YNNKEL (reference sequence).

The CDR3 loop is CASSLGSVLGYTF. The CDR3 nucleotides read TGTGCCAGCAGTTTAGGGTCAGTTCTTGGCTACACCTTC. The chain recombines TRBV12-3 or TRBV12-4 with TRBJ1-2; D is unresolved. The CDR3 runs to 13 residues. The V end lost 1 base, the J end lost 7 bases, and 10 bases lay between the germline ends.

The chain carries TRBV6-5 and TRBJ1-5; 10 bases fit TRBD1. The CDR3 sequence is 16 residues long. The germline V gene has CDR1 MNHEY and CDR2 SVGAGI. Trimming at V came to 4 bases and at J to 9 bases, leaving 12 bases not matched to a gene. The CDR3, as DNA: TGTGCCAGCAGTTCTCTAGGGACAGGGGATTCTCGGCCCCAGCATTTT. This encodes CASSSLGTGDSRPQHF.

This clone was counted between two and nine times. This chain links TRBV24-1 with TRBJ2-2; a possible D gene is TRBD1 (5 bases). V was shortened by 5 bases and J by 2 bases, with 14 bases between the two germline ends. CDR3 length: 16 residues. Germline V lookup: CDR1 KGHDR, CDR2 SFDVKD. CDR3 DNA sequence: TGTGCCACCAGTGCCCTGGGGCTAGAAAACACCGGGGAGCTGTTTTTT. This translates into CATSALGLENTGELFF.

The gene calls are TRBV28 and TRBJ1-5; possible D gene TRBD1, 6 bases. The germline CDR1 and CDR2 sequences are MDHEN and SYDVKM. This CDR3 region has 14 residues. Between the trimmed V and J ends, which lost 4 bases and 4 bases, there was a span of 11 bases. The CDR3 loop is CASSSIRGNQPQHF. DNA of the CDR3: TGTGCCAGCAGTTCAATAAGGGGGAATCAGCCCCAGCATTTT.

CDR3 sequence reads: CASSTRDSTREKLFF. DNA for the CDR3: TGTGCCAGCAGTACCCGGGACAGCACTCGGGAAAAACTGTTTTTT. J is TRBJ1-4 and V is TRBV2; 7 positions agree with TRBD1. Unmatched junction bases numbered 11, after V lost 5 bases and J lost 8 bases. Germline V gene lookup returns CDR1 SNHLY and CDR2 FYNNEI. This CDR3 spans 15 amino acids.

The J gene is TRBJ2-3, the V gene TRBV11-3, with D tentatively TRBD1 (6 bases). V lost 3 bases and J lost 2, with 12 bases in between. The CDR3 spans 15 residues. Germline loops: CDR1 SGHNT, CDR2 YENEEA. This CDR3 reads CASSFYGTNTDTQYF. The DNA for the CDR3 is TGTGCCAGCAGCTTTTATGGGACAAACACAGATACGCAGTATTTT.

A single count supports this clone. The V and J genes are TRBV29-1 and TRBJ1-3; no clear D. The CDR3 runs to 14 residues. Germline V gene data show CDR1 as SQVTM and CDR2 as ANQGSEA. V was shortened by 2 bases and J by 4 bases, with 12 bases between the two germline ends. The DNA for the CDR3 is TGCAGCGTTGAATTTCCCACCCAGGGAAACACCATATATTTT. Residues: CSVEFPTQGNTIYF.

In its sample, this clone was seen a few times. The V call is TRBV14, the J call TRBJ2-2; D ambiguous. The germline CDR1 and CDR2 sequences are SGHDN and FVKESK. There are 12 residues in the CDR3. V was trimmed by 8 bases and J by 9 bases, leaving 13 bases between them. DNA for the CDR3: TGTGCCAGCTCTTCGGGTCTGAGGGAGCTGTTTTTT. It is translated as CASSSGLRELFF. Using reference TRBV14 and TRBJ2-2 for the parts outside the CDR3, the full variable domain is EAGVTQFPSHSVIEKGQTVTLRCDPISGHDNLYWYRRVMGKEIKFLLHFVKESKQDESGMPNNRFLAERTGGTYSTLKVQPAELEDSGVYFCASSSGLRELFFGEGSRLTVL.

This clone has a handful of counts. The rearrangement links TRBV27 to TRBJ1-5, with 8 bases matching TRBD1. Trimming at V came to 4 bases and at J to 3 bases, leaving 11 bases not matched to a gene. The germline gives CDR1 MNHEY, CDR2 SMNVEV (reference sequence). The CDR3 covers 17 residues. The CDR3 DNA reads as TGTGCCAGCAGTTCATCCACAGGACAGGGCAACAATCAGCCCCAGCATTTT. It translates to CASSSSTGQGNNQPQHF.

The chain carries TRBV7-3 and TRBJ1-4; D call uncertain. Trimming stripped 3 bases from V and 0 bases from J, with 8 bases between. CDR1 and CDR2 (germline): SGHTA, FQGTGA. The CDR3 runs 15 residues. Written as DNA, the CDR3 is TGTGCCAGCAGCTTGCCTGAGGCAACTAATGAAAAACTGTTTTTT. Amino acid sequence: CASSLPEATNEKLFF.

CDR3 protein: CASSLPRTRADTQYF. As DNA, the CDR3 is TGTGCCAGTAGCCTCCCGAGAACGAGGGCAGATACGCAGTATTTT. The genes are TRBV19 and TRBJ2-3, with a possible D match to TRBD2 (5 bases). There are 15 residues in the CDR3. Germline V gene data show CDR1 as LNHDA and CDR2 as SQIVND (reference sequence). V was shortened by 6 bases and J by 4 bases, with 17 bases between the two germline ends.

The chain joins TRBV27 to TRBJ2-7, with D unresolved. The CDR3 is 13 residues long. With 6 bases removed from V and 0 bases from J, the gap between germline ends came to 9 bases. CDR1 is MNHEY and CDR2 is SMNVEV in the germline V gene (reference sequence). The CDR3 nucleotides read TGTGCCAGCAGCCCCCCGGGCTCCTACGAGCAGTACTTC. It translates to CASSPPGSYEQYF.

The chain recombines TRBV5-1 with TRBJ2-3, with D perhaps matching TRBD1 (5 bases). The CDR3 is 16 residues long. V was pared by 0 bases and J by 6 bases, with 17 bases between. Germline V gene data show CDR1 as SGHRS and CDR2 as YFSETQ. As DNA, the CDR3 is TGCGCCAGCAGCTTGGTAGTCAGGGCTTCTTCCGATACGCAGTATTTT. As protein: CASSLVVRASSDTQYF.

In its sample, this clone was seen once. The V gene is TRBV5-1, the J gene TRBJ1-1; the D gene is possibly TRBD1 (5 bases). The CDR3 totals 15 residues. The germline gives CDR1 SGHRS, CDR2 YFSETQ. Trimming took 0 bases from V and 1 from J, leaving 10 bases between them. The CDR3 is CASSLGQIENTEAFF. In DNA, the CDR3 is TGCGCCAGCAGCTTGGGACAGATAGAGAACACTGAAGCTTTCTTT.